The T cell receptor beta chain described here comes from a study of control samples from healthy donors and cancer patients. TCRdb's table, derived via immunoSEQ multiplex PCR, lists solely in-frame clones and lacks some. Among about 120,000 clones listed, around 90% were seen once. Deletions cut 0 bases from V and 3 bases from J, with 11 bases between. Per the germline V gene, CDR1 is MNHEY and CDR2 is SVGAGI. The CDR3 covers 15 residues. Sequencing used blood. The receptor was isolated from a man in his fifties in good health. V and J are TRBV6-5 and TRBJ2-5; D is ambiguous. CDR3 in DNA: TGTGCCAGCAGTTACTCGTGGCAGTTAAAAGAGACCCAGTACTTC. Translation gives CASSYSWQLKETQYF.